A selection of T cell receptor beta chains follows, all from one sample in a study of blood T cell repertoires in COVID-19. The table came from immunoSEQ multiplex PCR; TCRdb's copy has only in-frame clones and leaves some out. The profile covers some 150,000 clones, with 85% to 90% appearing a single time and roughly 14% taken by the ten largest. The sequencing sample was made of peripheral blood. Receptor source: a woman between 35 and 50 years old with acute or convalescent COVID-19. The CDR3 runs from the conserved cysteine through the conserved F or W. The D gene is left open where the match is weak. Only some rows state a clone size, as once, few, many or a class for expanded clones.

V	size	D	J	DNA	CDR3
TRBV9	NA	NA	TRBJ2-7	TGTGCCAGCAGCGTATTGTCGGGGTCCTACGAGCAGTACTTC	CASSVLSGSYEQYF
TRBV19	NA	NA	TRBJ1-4	TGTGCCAGTAGTAGGGTTAGAGGGAGGGCGACTAATGAAAAACTGTTTTTT	CASSRVRGRATNEKLFF
TRBV24-1	NA	TRBD2	TRBJ2-1	TGTGCCACCAGTGATCGGACTAGCGGCCCACGGAATGAGCAGTTCTTC	CATSDRTSGPRNEQFF
TRBV6-1	NA	NA	TRBJ1-3	TGTGCCAGCAGTGAAGAGGGACATAGCGCGAACACCATATATTTT	CASSEEGHSANTIYF
TRBV21-1	NA	NA	TRBJ2-2	TGTGCCAGCAGCCTAGGGGAGGGAACCGGGGAGCTGTTTTTT	CASSLGEGTGELFF
TRBV6-1	NA	NA	TRBJ1-5	TGTGCCAGCAGTGAACTAGATAGACAGTCCAATCAGCCCCAGCATTTT	CASSELDRQSNQPQHF
TRBV5-4	NA	NA	TRBJ2-3	TGTGCCAGCAGCTGGAACAGGCCTAGCACAGATACGCAGTATTTT	CASSWNRPSTDTQYF
TRBV25-1	NA	TRBD1	TRBJ1-6	TGTGCCAGCAGTGATCCCGGACAGGATAATTCACCCCTCCACTTT	CASSDPGQDNSPLHF
TRBV19	NA	NA	TRBJ2-2	TGTGCCAGTAGTGTATCAACAGGGAGCACCGGGGAGCTGTTTTTT	CASSVSTGSTGELFF
TRBV19	NA	TRBD1	TRBJ1-1	TGTGCCAGTAGTCGCATGGACAGGGGGGACACTGAAGCTTTCTTT	CASSRMDRGDTEAFF
TRBV2	NA	TRBD1	TRBJ1-2	TGTGCCAGCAGAGACCAGGGACAGGGCTATGGCTACACCTTC	CASRDQGQGYGYTF
TRBV24-1	NA	NA	TRBJ2-3	TGTGCCACCAGTGATTTCCCGGAGCGGAATACGCAGTATTTT	CATSDFPERNTQYF
TRBV7-9	once	TRBD2	TRBJ2-7	TGTGCCAGCAGCTTAGTAGACGTTCGGAGCGGGAGTAACGACGAGCAGTACTTC	CASSLVDVRSGSNDEQYF
TRBV7-9	NA	TRBD1	TRBJ1-1	TGTGCCAGCAGCTTGACAGGGATGAACACTGAAGCTTTCTTT	CASSLTGMNTEAFF
TRBV28	once	NA	TRBJ1-2	TGTGCCAGCAGCTCCTACTATGGCTACACCTTC	CASSSYYGYTF
TRBV12-3/TRBV12-4	once	NA	TRBJ2-7	TGTGCCAGCAGTTCCGCAGCCTACGAGCAGTACTTC	CASSSAAYEQYF
TRBV28	NA	NA	TRBJ2-6	TGTGCCAGCAGTCCCCAGGACAGAAGGACTGTCGGGGCCAACGTCCTGACTTTC	CASSPQDRRTVGANVLTF
TRBV19	few	TRBD2	TRBJ2-2	TGTGCCAGTAGTATTCCGGGACTACACACCGGGGAGCTGTTTTTT	CASSIPGLHTGELFF
TRBV5-1	NA	TRBD1	TRBJ1-2	TGCGCCAGCATACAAGGGCAGTTCGATGGAGCGGGACAGGGAAATGATGGCTACACCTTC	CASIQGQFDGAGQGNDGYTF
TRBV28	NA	TRBD1	TRBJ2-1	TGTGCCAGCATTCCGACGGGACAGGGAGGAAGGGAGCAGTTCTTC	CASIPTGQGGREQFF
TRBV3-1/TRBV3-2	NA	TRBD1	TRBJ2-2	TGTGCCAGCAGCCAAGGACAGGGTGTCACCGGGGAGCTGTTTTTT	CASSQGQGVTGELFF
TRBV12-3/TRBV12-4	few	TRBD1	TRBJ1-1	TGTGCCAGCAGTTTGAGCGAGGGACAGGGAACTTTCTTT	CASSLSEGQGTFF
TRBV30	NA	TRBD1	TRBJ2-1	TGTGCCTGGAGTCGGGGACAGGGAACCAATGAGCAGTTCTTC	CAWSRGQGTNEQFF
TRBV11-3	NA	NA	TRBJ2-3	TGTGCCAGCAGCTTATCCCTAGGAGATACGCAGTATTTT	CASSLSLGDTQYF
TRBV2	NA	NA	TRBJ2-3	TGTGCCAGCAGTGATAGAGGTAGCGGAAGCACAGATACGCAGTATTTT	CASSDRGSGSTDTQYF